This entry lists 27 T cell receptor beta chains sequenced from one sample in a study of OX40 agonist ivuxolimab in advanced cancers. Libraries were prepared by immunoSEQ multiplex PCR; TCRdb keeps only in-frame clonotypes and omits some of them. The table lists approximately 74,000 clones, roughly four fifths of them singletons, with about 5% in the top ten. The material was CD4+ or CD8+ T cells sorted from blood, obtained in a trial of the OX40 agonist ivuxolimab. Receptor source: an adult with an advanced solid tumor such as melanoma, head and neck, liver or kidney cancer.

The gene calls are TRBV28 and TRBJ2-5; TRBD1 matches at 7 bases. The CDR3 is 13 residues long. V lost 10 bases to trimming and J lost 7 bases; unmatched junction nucleotides: 12. Germline V gene lookup returns CDR1 MDHEN and CDR2 SYDVKM. In DNA, the CDR3 is TGTGCCACAGCAGGGGGACATAGAGGGACCCAGTACTTC. Its protein is CATAGGHRGTQYF.

The V call is TRBV11-1, the J call TRBJ1-6; D remains ambiguous. This CDR3 spans 14 amino acids. V was shortened by 4 bases and J by 8 bases, with 12 bases between the two germline ends. CDR1 is SGHAT and CDR2 is FQDESV in the germline V gene (reference sequence). The CDR3, as DNA: TGTGCCAGCAGCTCCGACCCTCCGTATTCACCCCTCCACTTT. Its protein is CASSSDPPYSPLHF.

The rearrangement uses TRBV18 and TRBJ2-5; D gene uncertain. The CDR3 totals 14 residues. The germline gives CDR1 KGHSH, CDR2 LQKENI. The ends were cut back, 0 bases at V and 2 bases at J, with 7 bases in the middle. The CDR3 loop is CASSPPYSQETQYF. The CDR3 bases are TGTGCCAGCTCACCACCGTACTCGCAAGAGACCCAGTACTTC. Together with reference TRBV18 and TRBJ2-5, the CDR3 gives the full variable domain: NAGVMQNPRHLVRRRGQEARLRCSPMKGHSHVYWYRQLPEEGLKFMVYLQKENIIDESGMPKERFSAEFPKEGPSILRIQQVVRGDSAAYFCASSPPYSQETQYFGPGTRLLVL.

V usage is TRBV18 and J usage is TRBJ1-1; D not resolved. V lost 4 bases to trimming and J lost 1 base, with 7 bases between them. CDR3 length equals 13 residues. Looked up from germline, CDR1 is KGHSH and CDR2 is LQKENI. The DNA of the CDR3 is TGTGCCAGCTCACGGGCAGGGAACACTGAAGCTTTCTTT. It is translated as CASSRAGNTEAFF.

The V and J genes are TRBV5-4 and TRBJ2-7, with TRBD2 matching 7 bases. Germline CDR1 and CDR2: SGHNT and YYREEE (reference sequence). V lost 0 bases to trimming and J lost 4 bases; unmatched junction nucleotides: 4. This CDR3 contains 14 residues. CDR3 loop: CASSLEIGGYEQYF. For the CDR3, the DNA is TGTGCCAGCAGCTTGGAGATCGGGGGGTACGAGCAGTACTTC.

The chain has TRBV27 and TRBJ1-5, with D possibly matching TRBD1 (6 bases). The germline gives CDR1 MNHEY, CDR2 SMNVEV (reference sequence). The V and J ends lost 6 bases and 9 bases respectively, with 15 bases between them. This CDR3 has 13 amino acids. CDR3 sequence reads: CASSKRDIGPQHF. Here the CDR3 DNA reads TGTGCCAGCAGCAAACGGGACATCGGGCCCCAGCATTTT.

V is TRBV28 and J is TRBJ2-1; TRBD1 or TRBD2 may be the D gene (5 bases each). This CDR3 region has 16 residues. Germline CDR1 MDHEN, CDR2 SYDVKM. V gave up 7 bases and J gave up 9 bases, with 25 bases separating them. CDR3 sequence (DNA): TGTGCCAGCACCTTGGGCCCGGAAACGCTGAGGGGTGAGCAGTTCTTC. This sequence encodes CASTLGPETLRGEQFF.

V is TRBV28 and J is TRBJ2-7, with 8 bases lining up with TRBD2. The length of the CDR3 is 14 residues. The germline CDR1 and CDR2 sequences are MDHEN and SYDVKM. V trimming: 4 bases; J trimming: 3 bases; junction bases outside the gene matches: 5. CDR3 loop: CASSSAGANYEQYF. The CDR3 bases are TGTGCCAGCAGTTCAGCGGGGGCCAACTACGAGCAGTACTTC.

This clone appeared once. V is TRBV19 and J is TRBJ2-7, with TRBD1 identical over 7 bases. Germline-derived CDR1 and CDR2 are LNHDA and SQIVND (reference sequence). V lost 8 bases to trimming and J lost 3 bases; unmatched junction nucleotides: 10. CDR3 length: 14 amino acids. CDR3 region: CASQKTTGHYEQYF. CDR3 DNA sequence: TGTGCCAGTCAGAAAACGACAGGGCACTACGAGCAGTACTTC.

The rearrangement joins TRBV7-9 to TRBJ2-7, with 8 bases fitting TRBD1. This CDR3 spans 15 amino acids. Germline loops: CDR1 SEHNR, CDR2 FQNEAQ (reference sequence). With 5 bases clipped from V and 4 bases from J, the junction kept 10 bases outside the gene matches. The CDR3: CASSRDRGDLYEQYF. For the CDR3, the DNA is TGTGCCAGCAGCCGAGACAGGGGAGATCTATACGAGCAGTACTTC.

This clone was recorded a few times. The rearrangement uses TRBV5-6 and TRBJ1-2; D ambiguous. The CDR3 spans 13 residues. Per the germline V gene, CDR1 is SGHDT and CDR2 is YYEEEE. Trimming left V 0 bases short and J 0 bases short, with 3 bases between. Here the CDR3 reads CASSLAANYGYTF. The DNA of the CDR3 is TGTGCCAGCAGCTTGGCGGCTAACTATGGCTACACCTTC.

The chain is built from TRBV6-1 and TRBJ2-1; D ambiguous. The V gene's germline CDR1 is MNHNS and CDR2 SASEGT. V was pared by 3 bases and J by 4 bases, with 10 bases between. The CDR3 sequence is 14 residues long. CDR3 loop: CASSEASGYNEQFF. In nucleotides, the CDR3 is TGTGCCAGCAGTGAGGCGTCAGGATACAATGAGCAGTTCTTC.

This chain connects TRBV11-2 to TRBJ2-5; no reliable D call. V lost 5 bases and J 5 bases, leaving 12 bases between the germline ends. The CDR3 consists of 13 residues. Per the germline V gene, CDR1 is SGHAT and CDR2 is FQNNGV. Written as DNA, the CDR3 is TGTGCCAGCAGCCAAAATGGGTGGGAGACCCAGTACTTC. Translating it yields CASSQNGWETQYF.

The chain uses TRBV6-5 and TRBJ2-2; D uncertain. CDR3 length: 15 residues. Germline V lookup: CDR1 MNHEY, CDR2 SVGAGI. Between the trimmed V and J ends, which lost 5 bases and 5 bases, there was a span of 15 bases. CDR3 loop: CASSPGWKETGELFF. CDR3 bases: TGTGCCAGCAGTCCCGGATGGAAGGAAACCGGGGAGCTGTTTTTT.

The rearrangement uses TRBV7-9 and TRBJ2-3; a weak D match, TRBD1 (7 bases). Germline CDR1 SEHNR, CDR2 FQNEAQ (reference sequence). This CDR3 contains 15 residues. With 3 bases removed from V and 1 base from J, the gap between germline ends came to 11 bases. Here the CDR3 reads CASSFAGQRTDTQYF. The CDR3 region has the DNA TGTGCCAGCAGCTTCGCGGGACAGCGCACAGATACGCAGTATTTT.

The V gene is TRBV18, the J gene TRBJ2-5; 9 bases line up with TRBD1. This CDR3 is 14 amino acids long. The junction had 3 bases not matched to a gene; V was cut back by 2 bases and J by 5 bases. Germline V gives CDR1 KGHSH, CDR2 LQKENI. In nucleotides, the CDR3 is TGTGCCAGCTCACCAGGACAGGGGCGGGAGACCCAGTACTTC. This codes for CASSPGQGRETQYF.

V gene TRBV27 combines with J gene TRBJ1-5; possibly TRBD1 for D (5 bases). V was trimmed by 2 bases and J by 1 base, leaving 15 bases between them. Germline values: CDR1 MNHEY, CDR2 SMNVEV (reference sequence). CDR3 size: 17 residues. The chain's CDR3 is CASSLRAPGRSNQPQHF. CDR3 coding DNA: TGTGCCAGCAGTTTACGAGCCCCGGGACGGAGCAATCAGCCCCAGCATTTT.

The chain links TRBV6-5 to TRBJ2-5; 9 bases map to TRBD2. In germline, CDR1 is MNHEY, CDR2 SVGAGI. The CDR3 extends over 14 amino acids. The V segment lost 6 bases and the J segment 7 bases; nucleotides outside the gene matches: 9. The CDR3 bases are TGTGCCAGCAGGACTAGCGGCTCAATTGGGACCCAGTACTTC. It codes for CASRTSGSIGTQYF.

This clone was observed a handful of times. V is TRBV27 and J is TRBJ2-7, with D uncertain. The germline V gene encodes CDR1 MNHEY and CDR2 SMNVEV (reference sequence). The CDR3 loop spans 13 amino acids. Trimming stripped 5 bases from V and 5 bases from J, with 13 bases between. The CDR3 nucleotides read TGTGCCAGCAGTCTAGGGTTGGGCGACGAGCAGTACTTC. Its protein is CASSLGLGDEQYF.

This sequence joins TRBV21-1 and TRBJ1-1. TRBV21-1 is a pseudogene. This CDR3 region has 23 residues. The CDR3 DNA reads as TGTGCCAGCACCAGAAATAAACACTTCACTCAACGCAGATTCATCCTGCAGAACACTGAAGCTTTCTTT. Its protein is CASTRNKHFTQRRFILQNTEAFF.

The gene calls are TRBV7-2 and TRBJ1-3; 9 nucleotides line up with TRBD1. The CDR3 runs to 15 residues. The ends lost 5 bases at V and 3 bases at J; junction bases unmatched: 5. Germline V gene lookup returns CDR1 SGHTA and CDR2 FQGNSA. The CDR3 region is CASSPGTGNGNTIYF. The CDR3 DNA reads as TGTGCCAGCAGCCCGGGGACAGGGAATGGAAACACCATATATTTT. The entire variable domain, with the rest obtained from reference TRBV7-2 and TRBJ1-3, is as follows: GAGVSQSPSNKVTEKGKDVELRCDPISGHTALYWYRQSLGQGLEFLIYFQGNSAPDKSGLPSDRFSAERTGGSVSTLTIQRTQQEDSAVYLCASSPGTGNGNTIYFGEGSWLTVV.

This chain uses TRBV28 with TRBJ1-1, with D maybe TRBD1 (5 bases). Germline CDR1 is MDHEN and CDR2 is SYDVKM. The CDR3 length is 14 residues. Trimming cost V 3 bases and J 1 base, with 9 bases left between them. The CDR3 here is CASSLGTQNTEAFF. The CDR3 coding sequence is TGTGCCAGCAGTTTGGGGACGCAGAACACTGAAGCTTTCTTT.

J is TRBJ2-7 and V is TRBV5-1, with 7 nucleotides matching TRBD1. The CDR3 is made up of 14 amino acids. CDR1 is SGHRS and CDR2 is YFSETQ in the germline V gene. The trim removed 3 bases at V and 3 bases at J, leaving 6 bases unmatched. CDR3 in DNA: TGCGCCAGCAGCTGGGGGACAGAGGGCTACGAGCAGTACTTC. Its protein is CASSWGTEGYEQYF.

CDR3: CASSQRGGRLEKLFF. The CDR3 DNA follows: TGTGCCAGCAGCCAGCGGGGGGGAAGGCTTGAAAAACTGTTTTTT. The chain is built from TRBV7-2 and TRBJ1-4; a possible D gene is TRBD1 (5 bases). This CDR3 has 15 amino acids. Germline CDR1 is SGHTA and CDR2 is FQGNSA. The V gene lost 5 bases and the J gene lost 7 bases, with 17 bases spanning the gap.

There are a few counts of this clone. The rearrangement joins TRBV5-1 to TRBJ2-7; possible D gene TRBD1, 6 bases. The CDR3 consists of 12 residues. Germline V gene lookup returns CDR1 SGHRS and CDR2 YFSETQ. V lost 3 bases and J lost 7, with 11 bases in between. The DNA for the CDR3 is TGCGCCAGCAGCTCGACAGGTTATGAGCAGTACTTC. Its translation: CASSSTGYEQYF.

This chain links TRBV19 with TRBJ1-2, with no clear D. CDR1 and CDR2 (germline): LNHDA, SQIVND (reference sequence). The V and J ends lost 3 bases and 2 bases respectively, with 13 bases between them. The CDR3 extends over 15 amino acids. The CDR3 loop reads CASSIVNSVNYGYTF. The CDR3 region has the DNA TGTGCCAGTAGTATCGTAAACAGCGTGAACTATGGCTACACCTTC.

The chain recombines TRBV28 with TRBJ1-4; 9 positions agree with TRBD1. The CDR3 is 15 residues long. Germline CDR1 MDHEN, CDR2 SYDVKM. The V segment lost 6 bases and the J segment 7 bases; nucleotides outside the gene matches: 9. In DNA, the CDR3 is TGTGCCAGCAGGACATTGACAGGGGGGGGTGAAAAACTGTTTTTT. Encoded protein: CASRTLTGGGEKLFF.